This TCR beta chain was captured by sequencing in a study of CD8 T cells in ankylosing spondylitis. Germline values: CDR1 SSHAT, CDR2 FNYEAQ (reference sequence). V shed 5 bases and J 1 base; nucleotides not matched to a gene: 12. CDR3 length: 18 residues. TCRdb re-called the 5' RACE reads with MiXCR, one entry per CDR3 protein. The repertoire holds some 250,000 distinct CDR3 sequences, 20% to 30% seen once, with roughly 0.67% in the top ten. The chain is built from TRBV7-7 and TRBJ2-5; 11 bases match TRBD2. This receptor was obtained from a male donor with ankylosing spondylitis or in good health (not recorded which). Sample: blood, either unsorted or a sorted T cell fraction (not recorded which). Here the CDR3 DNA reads TGTGCCAGCAGCCGCCCCTGGGGACTAGCGGAGATCCAAGAGACCCAGTACTTC. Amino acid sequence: CASSRPWGLAEIQETQYF. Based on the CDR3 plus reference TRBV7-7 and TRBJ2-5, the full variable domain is GAGVSQSPRYKVTKRGQDVTLRCDPISSHATLYWYQQALGQGPEFLTYFNYEAQPDKSGLPSDRFSAERPEGSISTLTIQRTEQRDSAMYRCASSRPWGLAEIQETQYFGPGTRLLVL.